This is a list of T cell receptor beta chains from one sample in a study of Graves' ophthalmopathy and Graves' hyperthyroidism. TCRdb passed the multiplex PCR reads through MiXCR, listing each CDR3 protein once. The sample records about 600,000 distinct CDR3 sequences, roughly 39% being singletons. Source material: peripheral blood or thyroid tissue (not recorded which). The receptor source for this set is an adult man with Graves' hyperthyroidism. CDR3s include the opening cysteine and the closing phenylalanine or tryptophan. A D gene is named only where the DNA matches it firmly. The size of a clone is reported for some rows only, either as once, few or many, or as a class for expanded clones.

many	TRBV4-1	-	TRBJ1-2	TGCGCCAGCAGTCACACTCCAGCCCCCCAGAACTATGGCTACACCTTC	CASSHTPAPQNYGYTF
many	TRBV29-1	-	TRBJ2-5	TGCAGCGTTACCGACATGGGGGAGACCCAGTACTTC	CSVTDMGETQYF
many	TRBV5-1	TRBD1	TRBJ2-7	TGCGCCAGCAGCTTGAAGACAGGGGGCTATGGTGAGCAGTACTTC	CASSLKTGGYGEQYF
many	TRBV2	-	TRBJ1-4	TGTGCCAGCAGTGTTGGAAAACTGTTTTTT	CASSVGKLFF
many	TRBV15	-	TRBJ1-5	TGTGCCACCAGCAAGGGGTCAGGGGTCGGGGAAAGGGATCAGCCCCAGCATTTT	CATSKGSGVGERDQPQHF
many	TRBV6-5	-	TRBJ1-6	TGTGCCAGCAGTGCTACAGGGTCGCTCAATAATTCACCCCTCCACTTT	CASSATGSLNNSPLHF
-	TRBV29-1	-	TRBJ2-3	TGCAGCGTCGCAGTAAGCACAGGTACGCAGTATTTT	CSVAVSTGTQYF
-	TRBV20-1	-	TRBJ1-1	TGCAGTGCTAGTGACGGGAGGGGGAACACTGAAGCTTTCTTT	CSASDGRGNTEAFF
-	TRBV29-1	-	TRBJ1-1	TGCAGCTTATCCTCCGGGCCCATGAACACTGAAGCTTTCTTT	CSLSSGPMNTEAFF
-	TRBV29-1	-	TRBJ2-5	TGCAGCTTAACGGGGGCTCGAGAGACCCAGTACTTC	CSLTGARETQYF
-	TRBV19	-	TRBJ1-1	TGTGCCAGTAGTAACCAAACTTTGGAGACCGGTCCTGAAGCTTTCTTT	CASSNQTLETGPEAFF
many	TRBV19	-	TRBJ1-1	TGTGCCAGTAGTATCGAAAGGAGCACTGAAGCTTTCTTT	CASSIERSTEAFF
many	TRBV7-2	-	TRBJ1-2	TGTGCCAGCATCGTACAGGGAAACTATGGCTACACCTTC	CASIVQGNYGYTF
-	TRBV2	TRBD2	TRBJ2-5	TGTGCCAGCAGTGAAGTGGGGACTAGCGGGACTACTCTAGAGACCCAGTACTTC	CASSEVGTSGTTLETQYF
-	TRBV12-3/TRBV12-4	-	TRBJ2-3	TGTGCCAGCAGTGAATCACAGGCCCTAAACACAGATACGCAGTATTTT	CASSESQALNTDTQYF
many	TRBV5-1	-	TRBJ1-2	TGCGCCAGCAGCGAAGGGACACCGTATTATGGCTACACCTTC	CASSEGTPYYGYTF
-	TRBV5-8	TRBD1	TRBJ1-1	TGTGCCAGCAGCTATGGGACAGGGAGGAGTCTGGGCACTGAAGCTTTCTTT	CASSYGTGRSLGTEAFF
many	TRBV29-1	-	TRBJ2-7	TGCAGCGCCAAGGGGGGTACCTCCTACGAGCAGTACTTC	CSAKGGTSYEQYF
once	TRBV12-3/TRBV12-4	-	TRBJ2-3	TGTGCCAGCAGTCATGCGGGGGCCACAGATACGCAGTATTTT	CASSHAGATDTQYF
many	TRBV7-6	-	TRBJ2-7	TGTGCCAGCAGCTTAGCGCCGGGAAGCACCTACGAGCAGTACTTC	CASSLAPGSTYEQYF
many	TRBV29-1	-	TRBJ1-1	TGCAGCGTTGAAGTCCGAGGGTATGAAGCTTTCTTT	CSVEVRGYEAFF
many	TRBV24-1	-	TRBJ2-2	TGTGCCACCAGTGACTATAACAGGGTACGGGACTCCGGGGAGCTGTTTTTT	CATSDYNRVRDSGELFF
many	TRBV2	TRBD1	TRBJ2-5	TGTGCCAGCAGTGGGGAGACCGGGACAGGGCAAGAGACCCAGTACTTC	CASSGETGTGQETQYF
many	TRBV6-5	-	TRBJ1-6	TGTGCCAGCAGTTACCTCCCGGGCAGGGCCTTCAATTCACCCCTCCACTTT	CASSYLPGRAFNSPLHF
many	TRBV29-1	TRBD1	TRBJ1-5	TGCAGCGTTTTCGGGACAGGGGATCAGCCCCAGCATTTT	CSVFGTGDQPQHF
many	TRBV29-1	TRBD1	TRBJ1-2	TGCAGCGCGCGGACAGGGGCCTCCTATGGCTACACCTTC	CSARTGASYGYTF
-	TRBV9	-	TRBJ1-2	TGTGCCAGCAGCGTAAGTGGACTGGCGTTAAGAGGCTACACCTTC	CASSVSGLALRGYTF
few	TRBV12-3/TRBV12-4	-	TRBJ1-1	TGTGCCAGCAGTCCCGGACTACGGAACACTGAAGCTTTCTTT	CASSPGLRNTEAFF
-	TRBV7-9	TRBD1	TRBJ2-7	TGTGCCAGCAGCGGCAATTACGGCTACAGGGGGGACTACGAGCAGTACTTC	CASSGNYGYRGDYEQYF
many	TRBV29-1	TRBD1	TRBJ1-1	TGCAGCGTTGACAGGGGGAGCACTGAAGCTTTCTTT	CSVDRGSTEAFF
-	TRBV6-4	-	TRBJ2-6	TGTGCCAGCAGTGACTCGGGGGTGGGCTCTGGGGCCAACGTCCTGACTTTC	CASSDSGVGSGANVLTF
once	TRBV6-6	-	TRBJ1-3	TGTGCCAGCAGTTCTGGGGCCCCCTCTGGAAACACCATATATTTT	CASSSGAPSGNTIYF
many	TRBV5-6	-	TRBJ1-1	TGTGCCAGCAGCTCCTCGGGTTTGGGGACTGAAGCTTTCTTT	CASSSSGLGTEAFF
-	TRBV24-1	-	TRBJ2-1	TGTGCCACCAGTGATAGCACTGTAAGCTCCTACAATGAGCAGTTCTTC	CATSDSTVSSYNEQFF
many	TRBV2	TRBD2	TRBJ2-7	TGTGCCAGCAAGGTCCTAGCGGGAGGGACATACGAGCAGTACTTC	CASKVLAGGTYEQYF
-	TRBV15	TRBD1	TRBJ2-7	TGTGCCACCAGCCCAGGTCCGGGACAGACCTACGAGCAGTACTTC	CATSPGPGQTYEQYF